A single sample gave rise to the 12 T cell receptor beta chains below, sequenced in a study of graft-versus-host responses after intestinal transplantation. The antigens for these receptors are not known. Some clones are missing from TCRdb's copy, which holds only in-frame ones; the method was immunoSEQ multiplex PCR. The sample consists of about 41,000 clones, 85% to 95% of them appearing once. The specimen was unstimulated CD8+ T cells sorted from spleen or lymph node cells, collected before transplant. The receptors come from a human donor who was the organ donor for an intestinal transplant.

A single count supports this clone. The chain couples TRBV7-2 to TRBJ2-5; possible D gene TRBD1, 5 bases. The CDR3 sequence is 15 residues long. Per the germline V gene, CDR1 is SGHTA and CDR2 is FQGNSA. V shed 5 bases and J shed 3 bases, with 16 bases lying between them. CDR3 sequence: CASSDYDSFKETQYF. DNA of the CDR3: TGTGCCAGCAGCGATTACGACAGCTTCAAAGAGACCCAGTACTTC. The whole variable domain, filled in from reference TRBV7-2 and TRBJ2-5, reads GAGVSQSPSNKVTEKGKDVELRCDPISGHTALYWYRQSLGQGLEFLIYFQGNSAPDKSGLPSDRFSAERTGGSVSTLTIQRTQQEDSAVYLCASSDYDSFKETQYFGPGTRLLVL.

V and J are TRBV7-9 and TRBJ2-6; no clear D gene. The length of the CDR3 is 14 residues. From germline, CDR1 is SEHNR and CDR2 FQNEAQ (reference sequence). Trimming stripped 6 bases from V and 4 bases from J, with 10 bases between. CDR3 residues: CASRNRLGANVLTF. CDR3 bases: TGTGCCAGCAGAAATAGGCTCGGGGCCAACGTCCTGACTTTC.

In DNA, the CDR3 is TGCGCCAGCAGCCAAGGTCAAGGGGCGAACTATGGCTACACCTTC. As protein: CASSQGQGANYGYTF. The chain joins TRBV4-3 to TRBJ1-2, with TRBD1 as a possible D gene (5 bases). The CDR3 covers 15 residues. V was clipped by 1 base and J by 2 bases, with 11 bases between them. CDR1 LGHNA and CDR2 YSLEER come from the germline V gene.

The chain recombines TRBV5-6 with TRBJ1-1; no clear D. The CDR3 length is 16 residues. Germline loops: CDR1 SGHDT, CDR2 YYEEEE. The V gene lost 3 bases and the J gene lost 1 base, with 16 bases spanning the gap. CDR3 nucleotide sequence: TGTGCCAGCAGCTCCCTAAAAACCGTTCCGAACACTGAAGCTTTCTTT. Its protein is CASSSLKTVPNTEAFF.

The rearrangement links TRBV4-2 to TRBJ1-1; 11 bases agree with TRBD1. V was pared by 2 bases and J by 4 bases, with 3 bases of the junction left unmatched. Germline V lookup: CDR1 LGHNA, CDR2 YNFKEQ. The CDR3 is 15 amino acids. The CDR3 loop reads CASSQKGQGGTEAFF. CDR3 in DNA: TGTGCCAGCAGCCAAAAGGGACAGGGGGGCACTGAAGCTTTCTTT.

V usage is TRBV5-4 and J usage is TRBJ1-2; D is uncertain. Trimming cost V 1 base and J 3 bases, with 10 bases left between them. Germline loops: CDR1 SGHNT, CDR2 YYREEE (reference sequence). The CDR3 has 14 amino acids. DNA for the CDR3: TGTGCCAGCAGCTTGTTTCCGGCAGACTATGGCTACACCTTC. Translated: CASSLFPADYGYTF.

This rearrangement joins TRBV4-2 to TRBJ2-1; D is possibly TRBD2 (5 bases). The V and J ends lost 3 bases and 6 bases respectively, with 9 bases between them. Germline V gene lookup returns CDR1 LGHNA and CDR2 YNFKEQ. CDR3 length equals 13 residues. The CDR3 is CASSQGTSNEQFF. The DNA of the CDR3 is TGTGCCAGCAGCCAGGGCACTAGCAATGAGCAGTTCTTC.

This sequence joins TRBV5-6 and TRBJ2-7, with D perhaps TRBD1 (5 bases). The CDR3 length is 15 residues. V was clipped by 4 bases and J by 2 bases, with 16 bases between them. Germline CDR1 is SGHDT and CDR2 is YYEEEE. CDR3 loop: CASSPPAWTTYEQYF. For the CDR3, the DNA is TGTGCCAGCAGCCCTCCGGCTTGGACAACCTACGAGCAGTACTTC.

The count of this clone is one. The chain is built from TRBV29-1 and TRBJ2-2, with a tentative D call TRBD2 (5 bases). Trimming took off 4 bases at V and 2 bases at J, with 11 bases between the two ends. From germline, CDR1 is SQVTM and CDR2 ANQGSEA. The CDR3 runs 14 residues. The CDR3 is CSVVRDRNTGELFF. Written as DNA, the CDR3 is TGCAGCGTTGTGAGGGATCGTAACACCGGGGAGCTGTTTTTT.

The V and J genes are TRBV4-3 and TRBJ2-3; D not certain. V was trimmed by 2 bases and J by 6 bases, leaving 9 bases between them. CDR1 and CDR2 from the germline V gene are LGHNA and YSLEER. The CDR3 contains 13 residues. CDR3 in DNA: TGCGCCAGCAGCCAACCGACATTGGATACGCAGTATTTT. This encodes CASSQPTLDTQYF.

The V and J genes are TRBV7-9 and TRBJ2-5; 7 positions match TRBD1. The DNA end favors TRBJ2-7, so the J call may be wrong. The CDR3 loop spans 14 amino acids. From germline, CDR1 is SEHNR and CDR2 FQNEAQ (reference sequence). CDR3 loop: CASSLARGYSEQYF. The CDR3 coding sequence is TGTGCCAGCAGCTTAGCCAGGGGGTATTCCGAGCAGTACTTC.

The chain uses TRBV5-6 and TRBJ1-1; D is ambiguous. The CDR3 is 13 amino acids. Trimming removed 0 bases at V and 2 bases at J, with 5 bases between. Germline CDR1 is SGHDT and CDR2 is YYEEEE. CDR3 nucleotides: TGTGCCAGCAGCTTGGCAGTCAACACTGAAGCTTTCTTT. Amino acids: CASSLAVNTEAFF. Full variable domain (missing parts from reference TRBV5-6 and TRBJ1-1): DAGVTQSPTHLIKTRGQQVTLRCSPKSGHDTVSWYQQALGQGPQFIFQYYEEEERQRGNFPDRFSGHQFPNYSSELNVNALLLGDSALYLCASSLAVNTEAFFGQGTRLTVV.